The 18 T cell receptor beta chains below were found in one sample sequenced in a study of blood T cell repertoires in COVID-19. The assay was immunoSEQ multiplex PCR, and TCRdb's table has in-frame clones only and misses some. The repertoire holds roughly 40,000 clones, with approximately 88% as singletons. Sequencing was done on a sample of peripheral blood. These receptors were collected from a human donor in a cohort sampled during active COVID-19.

The gene calls are TRBV4-2 and TRBJ2-1; TRBD1 is a possible D gene (5 bases). The CDR3 is 14 residues long. Germline values: CDR1 LGHNA, CDR2 YNFKEQ. V was shortened by 0 bases and J by 10 bases, with 13 bases between the two germline ends. For the CDR3, the DNA is TGTGCCAGCAGCCAAGAACGTCAGGGTGCCGAGCAGTTCTTC. This translates into CASSQERQGAEQFF.

This chain uses TRBV5-5 with TRBJ1-1; no clear D. CDR1 and CDR2 from the germline V gene are SGHKS and YYEKEE (reference sequence). Trimming took 3 bases from V and 0 from J, leaving 12 bases between them. This CDR3 has 15 amino acids. CDR3 nucleotides: TGTGCCAGCAGCTCCCCGGACTTCTTGAACACTGAAGCTTTCTTT. The encoded protein is CASSSPDFLNTEAFF.

This chain uses TRBV4-3 with TRBJ2-7; tentatively, D is TRBD1 (6 bases). Deletions cut 0 bases from V and 6 bases from J, with 6 bases between. Germline assignment: CDR1 LGHNA and CDR2 YSLEER. CDR3 length equals 12 residues. This CDR3 reads CASSQEGGEQYF. In DNA, the CDR3 is TGCGCCAGCAGCCAAGAAGGGGGCGAGCAGTACTTC.

This chain uses TRBV7-2 with TRBJ1-6; D gene unclear. V was shortened by 0 bases and J by 0 bases, with 9 bases between the two germline ends. This CDR3 is 17 amino acids long. The V gene's germline CDR1 is SGHTA and CDR2 FQGNSA. The CDR3 nucleotides are TGTGCCAGCAGCTTAGCGTTAGGGAGCTCCTATAATTCACCCCTCCACTTT. It translates to CASSLALGSSYNSPLHF.

This rearrangement joins TRBV5-6 to TRBJ2-2; 8 bases align to TRBD1. The CDR3 is made up of 16 amino acids. CDR1 and CDR2 (germline): SGHDT, YYEEEE. V lost 4 bases to trimming and J lost 3 bases; unmatched junction nucleotides: 8. CDR3 coding DNA: TGTGCCAGCAGCCTGGGCGGCAGGGGGCACACCGGGGAGCTGTTTTTT. It encodes CASSLGGRGHTGELFF.

The V gene is TRBV5-3, the J gene TRBJ2-5, with 9 bases lining up with TRBD2. TRBV5-3 carries the ORF label, with uncertain function. V trimming: 1 base; J trimming: 5 bases; junction bases outside the gene matches: 9. The CDR3 spans 16 residues. This CDR3 is CARSLKVAGEDETQYF. The CDR3 DNA reads as TGTGCCAGAAGCTTGAAGGTAGCGGGAGAGGATGAGACCCAGTACTTC.

With regard to this clone: Its ends do not fully match the called genes, so a read error is possible. The genes are TRBV15 and TRBJ2-6; perhaps TRBD1 as D (7 bases). The germline V gene has CDR1 LNHNV and CDR2 YYDKDF (reference sequence). The CDR3 contains 19 residues. CDR3 in DNA: TGTGCCACCACCGGAGGGAGGACAGGTGCCTACTCTGGGGCCAACATCCTGACTTTC. It translates to CATTGGRTGAYSGANILTF.

This sequence joins TRBV19 and TRBJ1-5, with 10 bases aligning to TRBD1. The CDR3 is 17 residues long. CDR1 and CDR2 (germline): LNHDA, SQIVND (reference sequence). J gave up 5 bases and V 5 bases, and 12 bases lay outside the gene matches. CDR3 coding DNA: TGTGCCAGTAGTGTAAGACAGGGGGCGAGACGGGATCAGCCCCAGCATTTT. This translates into CASSVRQGARRDQPQHF.

The chain links TRBV7-2 to TRBJ2-2; D is possibly TRBD2 (6 bases). The V end was cut by 8 bases, the J end by 1 base, with 11 bases between. CDR1 SGHTA and CDR2 FQGNSA come from the germline V gene. This CDR3 spans 14 amino acids. The chain's CDR3 is CASSTGRNTGELFF. CDR3 DNA sequence: TGTGCCAGCTCCACCGGGAGGAACACCGGGGAGCTGTTTTTT.

The gene calls are TRBV4-1 and TRBJ1-4; weak D call: TRBD1 (6 bases). Trimming stripped 0 bases from V and 7 bases from J, with 15 bases between. Germline lookup yields CDR1 MGHRA and CDR2 YSYEKL. This CDR3 comprises 16 residues. CDR3 loop: CASSQEFRGWGEKLFF. The CDR3 DNA sequence: TGCGCCAGCAGCCAAGAGTTCAGGGGTTGGGGTGAAAAACTGTTTTTT.

The V and J genes are TRBV30 and TRBJ1-4, with TRBD1 as a possible D gene (5 bases). Germline-derived CDR1 and CDR2 are GTSNPN and SVGIG (reference sequence). This CDR3 has 14 amino acids. The ends were cut back, 7 bases at V and 8 bases at J, with 20 bases in the middle. CDR3 nucleotides: TGTGCCTTTAGACGTGGCAGGGTTCAGGAAAAACTGTTTTTT. Residues: CAFRRGRVQEKLFF.

CDR3 sequence reads: CAIRTGTGGADNSPLHF. For the CDR3, the DNA is TGTGCCATCAGAACCGGGACAGGGGGCGCCGATAATTCACCCCTCCACTTT. The chain joins TRBV10-3 to TRBJ1-6, with TRBD1 matching 12 bases. Unmatched junction bases numbered 8, after V lost 6 bases and J lost 5 bases. The length of the CDR3 is 17 residues. Per the germline V gene, CDR1 is ENHRY and CDR2 is SYGVKD.

This CDR3 is CAWSPVGAEAFF. The CDR3 DNA sequence: TGTGCCTGGAGTCCCGTAGGGGCGGAAGCTTTCTTT. The J gene is TRBJ1-1, the V gene TRBV30, with D possibly matching TRBD1 (5 bases). Trimming took off 2 bases at V and 8 bases at J, with 12 bases between the two ends. The CDR3 length is 12 residues. The germline gives CDR1 GTSNPN, CDR2 SVGIG (reference sequence). The full variable domain, with the rest looked up from reference TRBV30 and TRBJ1-1, is SQTIHQWPATLVQPVGSPLSLECTVEGTSNPNLYWYRQAAGRGLQLLFYSVGIGQISSEVPQNLSASRPQDRQFILSSKKLLLSDSGFYLCAWSPVGAEAFFGQGTRLTVV.

The genes are TRBV19 and TRBJ2-2; D might be TRBD2 (6 bases). Per germline, CDR1 LNHDA and CDR2 SQIVND (reference sequence). V was cut by 10 bases and J by 5 bases, with 17 bases left in between. There are 14 residues in the CDR3. CDR3 DNA: TGTGCCACCACCATCGGGGGTAGAACCGGGGAGCTGTTTTTT. Translated: CATTIGGRTGELFF. Drawing the rest from reference TRBV19 and TRBJ2-2, the complete variable domain is DGGITQSPKYLFRKEGQNVTLSCEQNLNHDAMYWYRQDPGQGLRLIYYSQIVNDFQKGDIAEGYSVSREKKESFPLTVTSAQKNPTAFYLCATTIGGRTGELFFGEGSRLTVL.

This chain connects TRBV11-2 to TRBJ2-5; 9 positions match TRBD1. The CDR3 is 13 amino acids. V lost 5 bases to trimming and J lost 4 bases; unmatched junction nucleotides: 2. Germline V lookup: CDR1 SGHAT, CDR2 FQNNGV. The CDR3 spells CASSNRGPETQYF. CDR3 DNA sequence: TGTGCCAGCAGCAACAGGGGGCCAGAGACCCAGTACTTC. Looking up the rest from reference TRBV11-2 and TRBJ2-5 gives the full variable domain: EAGVAQSPRYKIIEKRQSVAFWCNPISGHATLYWYQQILGQGPKLLIQFQNNGVVDDSQLPKDRFSAERLKGVDSTLKIQPAKLEDSAVYLCASSNRGPETQYFGPGTRLLVL.

The chain links TRBV5-1 to TRBJ2-7; 8 bases are a match to TRBD2. Germline CDR1 reads SGHRS; CDR2 reads YFSETQ. Trimming removed 2 bases from V and 0 bases from J; junction bases left unmatched: 10. The CDR3 covers 17 residues. CDR3 coding DNA: TGCGCCAGCAGCTTTGGGCTAGCGGGTGATTACTCCTACGAGCAGTACTTC. Translating gives CASSFGLAGDYSYEQYF.

The rearrangement links TRBV7-2 to TRBJ2-3; 9 nucleotides line up with TRBD2. After removal of 2 bases from V and 2 bases from J, the junction contained 8 bases not matched to a gene. The germline gives CDR1 SGHTA, CDR2 FQGNSA. The CDR3 extends over 17 amino acids. The CDR3 region is CASSLRAGGFNTDTQYF. In DNA, the CDR3 is TGTGCCAGCAGCTTACGAGCGGGGGGATTCAACACAGATACGCAGTATTTT.

The chain combines TRBV28 with TRBJ1-1; D gene ambiguous. Germline V gives CDR1 MDHEN, CDR2 SYDVKM. The CDR3 runs to 15 residues. V lost 7 bases, J lost 1 base, and 16 bases lay in between. For the CDR3, the DNA is TGTGCCAGCACCCCACGGGAGGGCTGGAACACTGAAGCTTTCTTT. Translating gives CASTPREGWNTEAFF.